This T cell receptor beta chain was captured in a study of spatial heterogeneity in lung cancer. Time point of the sample: blood at routine non-recurrence follow-up after resection. From tumor, nontumor lung or frozen PBMC, whole RNA was taken unsorted for sequencing. On this clonotype itself: Its antigen is unidentified. In a library made to pick up alpha chains, this beta chain is a stray read with a size that means little.

This CDR3 region has 14 residues. Germline V gene sequence: CDR1 SGHAT, CDR2 FQNNGV. Losses at the gene ends were 5 bases for V and 8 bases for J; bases not matched to a gene: 5. Findings and caveats of the study: There were more appearances of ubiquitous expanded tumor TCRs in blood at resection than at follow-up.

TCRdb reprocessed the 5' RACE reads via MiXCR and lists one record per CDR3 protein. The sample carries fewer than 3,000 distinct CDR3 sequences, roughly 26% recorded once. The source of this sequence is a male donor with early-stage non-small cell lung cancer. Source: PBMCs, taken at follow-up. The V gene is TRBV11-2, the J gene TRBJ2-1, with 11 bases matching TRBD2. The CDR3 is CASSRTSGLDEQFF. In nucleotides, the CDR3 is TGTGCCAGCAGCCGGACTAGCGGGCTAGATGAGCAGTTCTTC.